This entry lists 29 T cell receptor beta chains sequenced from one sample in a study of blood T cells in healthy people across ages. Through a sample-barcoded 5' primer and a J-beta primer mix, a second PCR was run for roughly 6 to 11 cycles. TCRdb independently ran MiXCR on the 5' RACE reads; one entry per CDR3 protein. The sample has around 1,600,000 distinct CDR3 sequences, 35% to 45% seen once; the top ten hold 4%. The specimen sequenced was blood. The source is a woman in her late teens or twenties in good health.

This clonotype occurred once. The V and J genes are TRBV3-1 and TRBJ2-3; TRBD2 agrees at 11 bases. Germline V gene data show CDR1 as LGHDT and CDR2 as YNNKEL (reference sequence). The CDR3 length is 17 residues. Germline trimming cut 5 bases from V and 6 bases from J; bases unmatched to any gene: 13. The CDR3 sequence: CASSSRLAGSGRDTQYF. CDR3 nucleotide sequence: TGTGCCAGCAGCTCCCGACTAGCGGGGTCCGGGCGGGATACGCAGTATTTT.

This clonotype came up a few times. J is TRBJ1-2 and V is TRBV7-6, with D possibly TRBD1 on 6 matching bases. Per the germline V gene, CDR1 is SGHVS and CDR2 is FNYEAQ. Trimming left V 4 bases short and J 4 bases short, with 16 bases between. This CDR3 is 15 amino acids long. The CDR3, as DNA: TGTGCCAGCAGCTCTACCCCCGGGGGCGCCTATGGCTACACCTTC. It specifies CASSSTPGGAYGYTF.

This clonotype was seen repeatedly, ten times or more. This chain joins TRBV14 and TRBJ2-1, with 11 bases fitting TRBD2. CDR3 length: 14 residues. The germline gives CDR1 SGHDN, CDR2 FVKESK. The V and J ends lost 4 bases and 7 bases, in that order; junction bases with no gene match: 3. The CDR3 DNA reads as TGTGCCAGCAGCCTAGCGGGGGGGGGTAATGAGCAGTTCTTC. Translating it yields CASSLAGGGNEQFF.

The chain is built from TRBV6-5 and TRBJ1-2; D gene uncertain. V was trimmed by 5 bases and J by 7 bases, leaving 14 bases between them. In germline, CDR1 is MNHEY, CDR2 SVGAGI. This CDR3 spans 13 amino acids. The CDR3 DNA sequence: TGTGCCAGCAGTCGGACGGAGTCAGGTGGCTACACCTTC. Translation: CASSRTESGGYTF.

Details on this clonotype: One base away lies a much larger clone, so this may be a sequencing read error. The chain links TRBV4-1 to TRBJ1-2, with 7 bases fitting TRBD1. There are 14 residues in the CDR3. Germline trimming cut 3 bases from V and 3 bases from J; bases unmatched to any gene: 4. Germline V gives CDR1 MGHRA, CDR2 YSYEKL. The CDR3 DNA follows: TGCGCCAGCAGCCACAACAGGGGTGACTATGGCTACACCTTC. Protein sequence: CASSHNRGDYGYTF.

The rearrangement uses TRBV20-1 and TRBJ1-2; TRBD1 matches at 10 bases. V shed 1 base and J 13 bases; nucleotides not matched to a gene: 6. CDR3 length: 12 residues. CDR1 and CDR2 from the germline V gene are DFQATT and SNEGSKA (reference sequence). The CDR3 DNA follows: TGCAGTGCTAGAGCAGGACAGGGGGAACCCACCTTC. Translating it yields CSARAGQGEPTF.

This rearrangement joins TRBV28 to TRBJ1-5; D uncertain. The germline gives CDR1 MDHEN, CDR2 SYDVKM. V was trimmed by 10 bases and J by 5 bases, leaving 9 bases between them. The CDR3 extends over 11 amino acids. Here the CDR3 DNA reads TGTGCCACCTCGGAGTATCAGCCCCAGCATTTT. Translating gives CATSEYQPQHF.

The chain is built from TRBV5-1 and TRBJ1-2, with D unclear. Trimming removed 0 bases at V and 4 bases at J, with 16 bases between. The length of the CDR3 is 16 residues. Germline assignment: CDR1 SGHRS and CDR2 YFSETQ. The CDR3 here is CASSLGSIKWFYGYTF. The CDR3 nucleotides read TGCGCCAGCAGCTTGGGGTCCATAAAGTGGTTCTATGGCTACACCTTC.

This clonotype was counted only a few times. V is TRBV9 and J is TRBJ2-1, with D perhaps being TRBD1 or TRBD2 (6 bases each). V lost 0 bases and J 8 bases, leaving 18 bases between the germline ends. CDR1 is SGDLS and CDR2 is YYNGEE in the germline V gene. This CDR3 contains 16 residues. CDR3 in amino acids: CASSVAGGRVSHEQFF. The CDR3 nucleotides read TGTGCCAGCAGCGTAGCTGGGGGGCGCGTTTCTCATGAGCAGTTCTTC.

The chain combines TRBV27 with TRBJ2-3; D is ambiguous. In germline, CDR1 is MNHEY, CDR2 SMNVEV (reference sequence). V shed 7 bases and J shed 6 bases, with 20 bases lying between them. The CDR3 loop spans 15 amino acids. CDR3 loop: CASTDSRKNLDTQYF. The CDR3 DNA reads as TGTGCCAGCACCGACTCTAGGAAGAATTTGGATACGCAGTATTTT.

The chain combines TRBV12-3 or TRBV12-4 with TRBJ2-3, with D possibly TRBD2 on 6 matching bases. The CDR3 covers 11 residues. The V end lost 5 bases, the J end lost 11 bases, and 11 bases lay between the germline ends. This CDR3 is CASSGPGEQYF. The CDR3 DNA reads TGTGCCAGCAGTGGGCCGGGGGAGCAGTATTTT.

The CDR3 sequence is CASSLVKDGYTF. As DNA, the CDR3 is TGTGCCAGCAGCTTAGTCAAGGACGGCTACACCTTC. The V gene is TRBV7-2, the J gene TRBJ1-2; D call uncertain. The CDR3 spans 12 residues. The V gene's germline CDR1 is SGHTA and CDR2 FQGNSA. Trimming pared 1 base from V and 8 bases from J, leaving 8 bases between.

The chain carries TRBV7-2 and TRBJ1-5; a weak D match, TRBD1 (5 bases). CDR1 SGHTA and CDR2 FQGNSA come from the germline V gene. The CDR3 sequence is 15 residues long. Trimming left V 4 bases short and J 1 base short, with 11 bases between. The CDR3 sequence: CASSSGGTSNQPQHF. CDR3 coding DNA: TGTGCCAGCAGCTCTGGGGGGACGAGCAATCAGCCCCAGCATTTT.

The rearrangement joins TRBV24-1 to TRBJ2-3; 12 nucleotides align to TRBD1. Unmatched junction bases numbered 12, after V lost 4 bases and J lost 5 bases. CDR1 and CDR2 (germline): KGHDR, SFDVKD. The CDR3 consists of 18 residues. The CDR3 DNA reads TGTGCCACCAGTGACCACGCCCGGGACAGGGGGCGAGGAGATACGCAGTATTTT. This translates into CATSDHARDRGRGDTQYF.

Concerning this clonotype itself: One junction end does not reproduce the germline sequence, and a read error may be involved. The V and J genes are TRBV20-1 and TRBJ2-7, with no clear D. This CDR3 is built from 11 residues. Germline V gene sequence: CDR1 DFQATT, CDR2 SNEGSKA (reference sequence). The CDR3 sequence: CGARWNYEQYF. In DNA, the CDR3 is TGCGGTGCTAGGTGGAACTACGAGCAGTACTTC.

The chain recombines TRBV28 with TRBJ1-6; no clear D gene. This CDR3 region has 14 residues. V lost 2 bases, J lost 3 bases, and 5 bases lay in between. CDR1 MDHEN and CDR2 SYDVKM come from the germline V gene. CDR3 DNA sequence: TGTGCCAGCAGTTTAAGTCACTATAATTCACCCCTCCACTTT. Its translation: CASSLSHYNSPLHF. The complete variable domain, with remaining parts taken from reference TRBV28 and TRBJ1-6, reads DVKVTQSSRYLVKRTGEKVFLECVQDMDHENMFWYRQDPGLGLRLIYFSYDVKMKEKGDIPEGYSVSREKKERFSLILESASTNQTSMYLCASSLSHYNSPLHFGNGTRLTVT.

The chain carries TRBV29-1 and TRBJ1-4, with 10 bases fitting TRBD1. Germline values: CDR1 SQVTM, CDR2 ANQGSEA. This CDR3 is built from 14 residues. V was clipped by 8 bases and J by 6 bases; unmatched bases: 9. CDR3 region: CSIRQGAPHEKLFF. Here the CDR3 DNA reads TGCAGCATTCGACAGGGGGCCCCTCATGAAAAACTGTTTTTT.

This chain links TRBV2 with TRBJ1-6; no clear D gene. Trimming took 4 bases from V and 6 from J, leaving 10 bases between them. The CDR3 sequence is 14 residues long. Germline-derived CDR1 and CDR2 are SNHLY and FYNNEI. The CDR3 reads CASSAGIANSPLHF. The CDR3 DNA follows: TGTGCCAGCAGTGCAGGAATAGCTAATTCACCCCTCCACTTT. The whole variable domain, remainder taken from reference TRBV2 and TRBJ1-6, is EPEVTQTPSHQVTQMGQEVILRCVPISNHLYFYWYRQILGQKVEFLVSFYNNEISEKSEIFDDQFSVERPDGSNFTLKIRSTKLEDSAMYFCASSAGIANSPLHFGNGTRLTVT.

This clonotype turned up a few times. CDR3 sequence (DNA): TGTGCCAGCGCCTCCGGGGGCCCCAATGAAAAACTGTTTTTT. Amino acid sequence: CASASGGPNEKLFF. This sequence joins TRBV27 and TRBJ1-4; tentatively, D is TRBD1 (6 bases). This CDR3 has 14 amino acids. Between the trimmed V and J ends, which lost 8 bases and 5 bases, there was a span of 15 bases. Germline values: CDR1 MNHEY, CDR2 SMNVEV (reference sequence).

The chain uses TRBV28 and TRBJ2-4, with no clear D. Germline CDR1 and CDR2: MDHEN and SYDVKM. CDR3 length equals 14 residues. V lost 6 bases and J lost 0, with 9 bases in between. The CDR3 DNA reads TGTGCCAGCAGCCCGGCCTTAGCCAAAAACATTCAGTACTTC. Translated, it gives CASSPALAKNIQYF.

This chain connects TRBV10-3 to TRBJ2-1, with 7 bases identical to TRBD2. The CDR3 sequence is 13 residues long. The V gene end was trimmed by 11 bases and the J gene end by 8 bases; junction bases not matched to a gene: 12. Per germline, CDR1 ENHRY and CDR2 SYGVKD. CDR3 nucleotide sequence: TGTGCCCTGGGGGACTACCTGTTGGATGAGCAGTTCTTC. Protein product: CALGDYLLDEQFF.

This rearrangement joins TRBV7-2 to TRBJ1-5; a possible D gene is TRBD1 (5 bases). The CDR3 is 18 residues long. Germline V gene lookup returns CDR1 SGHTA and CDR2 FQGNSA. V dropped 5 bases and J dropped 3 bases, with 23 bases sitting between them. DNA for the CDR3: TGTGCCAGCAGCGCCCGGGACGGACGATTCCCAACCAATCAGCCCCAGCATTTT. Translation: CASSARDGRFPTNQPQHF.

This clonotype was seen just once. The chain combines TRBV20-1 with TRBJ2-1; 9 nucleotides agree with TRBD2. CDR1 and CDR2 from the germline V gene are DFQATT and SNEGSKA (reference sequence). There are 14 residues in the CDR3. In DNA form, the CDR3 reads TGCACTATAGGGGCGGGAGGGCCTTTCAATGAGCAGTTCTTC. Protein sequence: CTIGAGGPFNEQFF.

This clonotype was recorded a few times. The chain is built from TRBV12-3 or TRBV12-4 and TRBJ1-2; D remains unclear. Trimming left V 1 base short and J 5 bases short, with 20 bases between. The CDR3 sequence is 17 residues long. The CDR3 DNA is TGTGCCAGCAGTTTAGACCGCTCACCTCGCAAACGGTATGGCTACACCTTC. Amino acids: CASSLDRSPRKRYGYTF.

The chain carries TRBV3-1 and TRBJ2-5, with D possibly matching TRBD2 (6 bases). V dropped 5 bases and J dropped 5 bases, with 15 bases sitting between them. This CDR3 region has 14 residues. The V gene's germline CDR1 is LGHDT and CDR2 YNNKEL (reference sequence). For the CDR3, the DNA is TGTGCCAGCAGCGAACGACTAGGTAGTGAGACCCAGTACTTC. This encodes CASSERLGSETQYF.

J is TRBJ1-6 and V is TRBV20-1; 9 bases are shared with TRBD1. The trim removed 6 bases at V and 10 bases at J, leaving 7 bases unmatched. The CDR3 extends over 13 amino acids. From germline, CDR1 is DFQATT and CDR2 SNEGSKA (reference sequence). CDR3 bases: TGCAGTGCGCCGGACAGGGGTGGGTCACCCCTCCACTTT. This codes for CSAPDRGGSPLHF.

This clonotype came up a few times. This chain uses TRBV6-2 or TRBV6-3 with TRBJ2-3; no firm D call. The CDR3 spans 15 residues. Trimming pared 0 bases from V and 4 bases from J, leaving 11 bases between. CDR1 MNHEY and CDR2 SVGEGT come from the germline V gene. CDR3 loop: CASSYSSLVADTQYF. The CDR3 DNA follows: TGTGCCAGCAGTTACTCGAGCCTAGTGGCAGATACGCAGTATTTT.

The chain uses TRBV5-1 and TRBJ2-3, with D perhaps TRBD1 or TRBD2 (6 bases each). This CDR3 spans 15 amino acids. Germline loops: CDR1 SGHRS, CDR2 YFSETQ. Trimming took 1 base from V and 4 from J, leaving 13 bases between them. The CDR3 region has the DNA TGCGCCAGCAGCTTGTGGGGGGCTCTCTCAGATACGCAGTATTTT. It codes for CASSLWGALSDTQYF.

This clonotype was recorded a few times. The V and J genes are TRBV7-2 and TRBJ2-7; no clear D. This CDR3 region has 14 residues. V shed 1 base and J shed 2 bases, with 9 bases lying between them. Germline V lookup: CDR1 SGHTA, CDR2 FQGNSA. In nucleotides, the CDR3 is TGTGCCAGCAGCTTAGACGCGGTGACCTACGAGCAGTACTTC. Encoded protein: CASSLDAVTYEQYF.